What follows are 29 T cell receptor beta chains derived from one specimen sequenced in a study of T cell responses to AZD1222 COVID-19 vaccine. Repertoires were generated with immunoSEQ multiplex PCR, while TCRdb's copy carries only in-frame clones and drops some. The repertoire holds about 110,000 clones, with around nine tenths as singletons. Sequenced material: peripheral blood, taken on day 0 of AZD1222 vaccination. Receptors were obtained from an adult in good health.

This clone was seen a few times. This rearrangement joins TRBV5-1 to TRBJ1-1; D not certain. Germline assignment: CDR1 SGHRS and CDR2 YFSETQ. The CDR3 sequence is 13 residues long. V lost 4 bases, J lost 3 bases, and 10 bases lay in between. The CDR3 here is CASSPGWDTEAFF. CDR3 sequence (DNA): TGCGCCAGCAGCCCAGGTTGGGACACTGAAGCTTTCTTT.

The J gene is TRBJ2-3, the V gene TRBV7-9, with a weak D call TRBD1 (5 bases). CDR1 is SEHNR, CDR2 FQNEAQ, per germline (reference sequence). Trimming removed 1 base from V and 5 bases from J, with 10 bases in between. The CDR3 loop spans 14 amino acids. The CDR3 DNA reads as TGTGCCAGCAGCTTAGGACAGTACAGAGATACGCAGTATTTT. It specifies CASSLGQYRDTQYF.

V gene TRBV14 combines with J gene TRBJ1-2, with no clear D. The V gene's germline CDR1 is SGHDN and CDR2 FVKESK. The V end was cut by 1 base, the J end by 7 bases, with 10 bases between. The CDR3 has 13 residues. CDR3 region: CASSQGYRGGYTF. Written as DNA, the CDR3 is TGTGCCAGCAGCCAAGGGTACCGGGGTGGCTACACCTTC. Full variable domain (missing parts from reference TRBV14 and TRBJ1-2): EAGVTQFPSHSVIEKGQTVTLRCDPISGHDNLYWYRRVMGKEIKFLLHFVKESKQDESGMPNNRFLAERTGGTYSTLKVQPAELEDSGVYFCASSQGYRGGYTFGSGTRLTVV.

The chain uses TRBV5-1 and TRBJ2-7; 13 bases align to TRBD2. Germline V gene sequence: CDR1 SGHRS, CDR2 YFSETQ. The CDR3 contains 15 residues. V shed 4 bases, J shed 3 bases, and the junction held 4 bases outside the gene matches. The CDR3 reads CASSPTSGRDYEQYF. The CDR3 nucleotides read TGCGCCAGCAGCCCCACTAGCGGGAGGGACTACGAGCAGTACTTC.

Written as DNA, the CDR3 is TGTGCCAGCTTTGTACCGGGAAAGGGAGGTGGCTACACCTTC. This gives the protein CASFVPGKGGGYTF. This chain uses TRBV19 with TRBJ1-2; D unresolved. The CDR3 consists of 14 residues. The germline V gene has CDR1 LNHDA and CDR2 SQIVND (reference sequence). Trimming left V 9 bases short and J 7 bases short, with 21 bases between.

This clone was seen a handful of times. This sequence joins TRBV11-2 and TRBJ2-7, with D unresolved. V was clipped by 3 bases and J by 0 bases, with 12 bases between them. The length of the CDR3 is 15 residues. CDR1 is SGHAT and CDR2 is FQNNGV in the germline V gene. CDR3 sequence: CASSFQAQSSYEQYF. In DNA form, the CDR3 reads TGTGCCAGCAGCTTTCAGGCCCAGAGCTCCTACGAGCAGTACTTC.

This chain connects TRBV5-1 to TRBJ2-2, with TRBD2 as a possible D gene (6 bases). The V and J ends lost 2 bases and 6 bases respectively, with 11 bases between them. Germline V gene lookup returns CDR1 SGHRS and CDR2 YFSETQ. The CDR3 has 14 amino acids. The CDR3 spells CASSLTSRSGELFF. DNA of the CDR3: TGCGCCAGCAGCTTAACTAGCCGTTCCGGGGAGCTGTTTTTT.

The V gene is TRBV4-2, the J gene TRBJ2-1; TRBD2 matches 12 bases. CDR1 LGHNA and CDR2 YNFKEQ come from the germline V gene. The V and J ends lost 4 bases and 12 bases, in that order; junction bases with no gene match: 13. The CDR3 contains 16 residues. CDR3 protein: CASSPTGASGRAMQFF. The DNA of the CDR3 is TGTGCCAGCAGCCCTACCGGGGCTAGCGGGAGGGCAATGCAGTTCTTC.

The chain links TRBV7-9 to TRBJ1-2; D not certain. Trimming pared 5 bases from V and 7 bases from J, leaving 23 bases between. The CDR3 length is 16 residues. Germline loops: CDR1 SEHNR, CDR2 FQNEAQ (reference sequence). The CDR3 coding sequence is TGTGCCAGCAGCCCGACCCCGTCCTATATTCCTGGTGGCTACACCTTC. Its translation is CASSPTPSYIPGGYTF.

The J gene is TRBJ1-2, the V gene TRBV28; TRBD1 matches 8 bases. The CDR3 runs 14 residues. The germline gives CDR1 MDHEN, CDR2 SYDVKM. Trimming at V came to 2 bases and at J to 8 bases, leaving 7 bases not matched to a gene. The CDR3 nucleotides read TGTGCCAGCAGTTTAGCCAGGGGGCTAGGGGGCTACACCTTC. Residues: CASSLARGLGGYTF.

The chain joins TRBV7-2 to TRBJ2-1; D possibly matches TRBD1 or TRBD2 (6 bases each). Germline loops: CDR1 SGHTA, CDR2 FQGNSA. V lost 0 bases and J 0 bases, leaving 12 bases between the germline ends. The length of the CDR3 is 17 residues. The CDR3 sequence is CASSLAGGQSSYNEQFF. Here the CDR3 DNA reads TGTGCCAGCAGCTTAGCTGGGGGGCAAAGCTCCTACAATGAGCAGTTCTTC.

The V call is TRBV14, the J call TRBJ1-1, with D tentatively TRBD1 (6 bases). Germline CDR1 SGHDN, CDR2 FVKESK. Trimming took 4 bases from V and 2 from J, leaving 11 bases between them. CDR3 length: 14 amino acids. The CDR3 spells CASSRFGTNTEAFF. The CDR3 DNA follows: TGTGCCAGCAGCCGATTCGGGACAAACACTGAAGCTTTCTTT.

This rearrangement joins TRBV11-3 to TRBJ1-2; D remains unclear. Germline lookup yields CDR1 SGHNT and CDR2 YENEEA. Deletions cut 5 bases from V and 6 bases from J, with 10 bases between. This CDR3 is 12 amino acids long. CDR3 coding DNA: TGTGCCAGCAGCCCCCGCGGGGATGGCTACACCTTC. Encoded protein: CASSPRGDGYTF.

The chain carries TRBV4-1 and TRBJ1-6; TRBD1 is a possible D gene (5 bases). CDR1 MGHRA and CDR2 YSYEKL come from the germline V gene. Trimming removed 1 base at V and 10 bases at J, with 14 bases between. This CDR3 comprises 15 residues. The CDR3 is CASSQGGGKISPLHF. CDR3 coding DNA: TGCGCCAGCAGCCAAGGGGGCGGGAAGATCTCACCCCTCCACTTT.

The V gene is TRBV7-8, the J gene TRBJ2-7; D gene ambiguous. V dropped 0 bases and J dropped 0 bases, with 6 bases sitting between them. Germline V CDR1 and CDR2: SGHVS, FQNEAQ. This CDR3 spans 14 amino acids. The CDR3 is CASSLAASSYEQYF. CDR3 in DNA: TGTGCCAGCAGCTTAGCAGCATCCTCCTACGAGCAGTACTTC.

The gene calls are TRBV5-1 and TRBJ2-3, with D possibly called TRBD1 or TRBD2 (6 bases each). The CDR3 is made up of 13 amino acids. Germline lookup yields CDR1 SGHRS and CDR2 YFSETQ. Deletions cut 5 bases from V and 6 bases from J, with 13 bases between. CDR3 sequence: CASSRGPTDTQYF. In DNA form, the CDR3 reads TGCGCCAGCAGTCGGGGGCCGACCGATACGCAGTATTTT.

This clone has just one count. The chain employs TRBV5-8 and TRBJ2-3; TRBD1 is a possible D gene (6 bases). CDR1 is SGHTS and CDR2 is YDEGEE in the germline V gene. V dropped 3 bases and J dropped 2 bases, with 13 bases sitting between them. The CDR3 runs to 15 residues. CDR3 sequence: CASSSGGTVTDTQYF. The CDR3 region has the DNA TGTGCCAGCAGCTCTGGGGGCACAGTCACAGATACGCAGTATTTT.

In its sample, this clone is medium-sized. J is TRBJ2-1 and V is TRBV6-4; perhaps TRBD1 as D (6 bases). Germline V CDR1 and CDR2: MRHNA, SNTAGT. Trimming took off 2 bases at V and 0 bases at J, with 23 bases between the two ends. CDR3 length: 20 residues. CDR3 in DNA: TGTGCCAGCAGTGACGGCTCGAGAGTGGGGGCTGAGAGCTCCTACAATGAGCAGTTCTTC. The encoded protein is CASSDGSRVGAESSYNEQFF.

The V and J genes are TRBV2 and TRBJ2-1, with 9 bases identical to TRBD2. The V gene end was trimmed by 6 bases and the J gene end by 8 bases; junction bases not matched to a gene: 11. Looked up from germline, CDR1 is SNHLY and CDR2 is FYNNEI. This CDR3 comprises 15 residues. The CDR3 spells CASRISGSFFDEQFF. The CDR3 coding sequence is TGTGCCAGCAGGATTAGCGGGAGCTTCTTTGATGAGCAGTTCTTC.

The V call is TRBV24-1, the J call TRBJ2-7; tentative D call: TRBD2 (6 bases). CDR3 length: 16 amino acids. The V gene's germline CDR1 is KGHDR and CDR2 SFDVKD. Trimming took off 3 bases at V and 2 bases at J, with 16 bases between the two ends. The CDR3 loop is CATSDRRVRAPYEQYF. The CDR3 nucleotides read TGTGCCACCAGTGATAGGAGGGTCAGGGCTCCCTACGAGCAGTACTTC.

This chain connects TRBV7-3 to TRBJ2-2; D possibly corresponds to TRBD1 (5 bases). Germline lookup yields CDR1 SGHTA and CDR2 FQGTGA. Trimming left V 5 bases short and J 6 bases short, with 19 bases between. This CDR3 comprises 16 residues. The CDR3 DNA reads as TGTGCCAGCAGCGTGGCATGGGGCCCTACGGCCGGGGAGCTGTTTTTT. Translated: CASSVAWGPTAGELFF. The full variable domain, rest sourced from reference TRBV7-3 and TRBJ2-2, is GAGVSQTPSNKVTEKGKYVELRCDPISGHTALYWYRQSLGQGPEFLIYFQGTGAADDSGLPNDRFFAVRPEGSVSTLKIQRTERGDSAVYLCASSVAWGPTAGELFFGEGSRLTVL.

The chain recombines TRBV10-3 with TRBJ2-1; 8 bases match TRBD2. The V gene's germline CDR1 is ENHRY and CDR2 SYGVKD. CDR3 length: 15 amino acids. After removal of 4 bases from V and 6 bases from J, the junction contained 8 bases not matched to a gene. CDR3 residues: CAISVERESSNEQFF. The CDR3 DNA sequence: TGTGCCATCAGTGTAGAGCGGGAGTCAAGCAATGAGCAGTTCTTC.

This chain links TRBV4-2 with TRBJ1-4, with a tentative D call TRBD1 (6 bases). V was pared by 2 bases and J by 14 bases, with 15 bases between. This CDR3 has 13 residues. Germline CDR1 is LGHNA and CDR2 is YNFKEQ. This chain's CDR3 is CASSQSEQGRLFF. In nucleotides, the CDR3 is TGTGCCAGCAGCCAATCAGAACAGGGTCGGCTGTTTTTT.

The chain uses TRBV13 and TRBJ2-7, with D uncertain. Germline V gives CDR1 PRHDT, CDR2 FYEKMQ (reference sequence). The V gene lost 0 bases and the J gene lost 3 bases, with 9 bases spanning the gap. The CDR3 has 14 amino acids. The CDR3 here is CASSLGQRIYEQYF. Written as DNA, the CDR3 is TGTGCCAGCAGCTTAGGGCAGAGAATCTACGAGCAGTACTTC. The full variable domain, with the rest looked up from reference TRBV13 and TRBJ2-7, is AAGVIQSPRHLIKEKRETATLKCYPIPRHDTVYWYQQGPGQDPQFLISFYEKMQSDKGSIPDRFSAQQFSDYHSELNMSSLELGDSALYFCASSLGQRIYEQYFGPGTRLTVT.

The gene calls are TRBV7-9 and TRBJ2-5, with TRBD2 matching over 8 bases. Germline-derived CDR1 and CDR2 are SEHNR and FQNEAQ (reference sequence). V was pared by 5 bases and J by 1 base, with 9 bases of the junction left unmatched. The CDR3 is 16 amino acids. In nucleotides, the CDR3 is TGTGCCAGCAGCCCCGGAGTAGCGGGAACCCAAGAGACCCAGTACTTC. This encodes CASSPGVAGTQETQYF.

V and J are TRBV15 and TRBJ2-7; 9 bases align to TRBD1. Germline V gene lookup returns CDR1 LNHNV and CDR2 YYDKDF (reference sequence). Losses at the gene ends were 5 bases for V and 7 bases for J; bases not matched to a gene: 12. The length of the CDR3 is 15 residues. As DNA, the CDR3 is TGTGCCACCAGCGGGGGGGACAGGGCCCTTCAAGAGCAGTACTTC. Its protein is CATSGGDRALQEQYF.

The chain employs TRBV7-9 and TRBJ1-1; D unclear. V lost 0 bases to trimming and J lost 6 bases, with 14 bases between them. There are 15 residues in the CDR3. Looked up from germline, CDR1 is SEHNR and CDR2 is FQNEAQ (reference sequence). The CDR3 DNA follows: TGTGCCAGCAGCTTAGCGATTGGGGTTGAAGCTGAAGCTTTCTTT. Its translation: CASSLAIGVEAEAFF.

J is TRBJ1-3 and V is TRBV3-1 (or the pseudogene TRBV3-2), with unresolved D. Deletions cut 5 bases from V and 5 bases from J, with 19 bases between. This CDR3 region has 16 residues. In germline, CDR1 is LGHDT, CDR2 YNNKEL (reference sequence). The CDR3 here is CASSRVALHARNTIYF. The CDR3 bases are TGTGCCAGCAGCAGAGTCGCTTTACACGCACGAAACACCATATATTTT.

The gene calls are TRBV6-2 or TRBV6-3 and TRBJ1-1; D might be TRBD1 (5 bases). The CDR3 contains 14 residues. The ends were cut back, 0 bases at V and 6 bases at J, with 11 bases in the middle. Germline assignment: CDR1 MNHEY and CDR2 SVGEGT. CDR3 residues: CASSYSGGSSEAFF. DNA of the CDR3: TGTGCCAGCAGTTACTCGGGGGGGTCATCTGAAGCTTTCTTT.